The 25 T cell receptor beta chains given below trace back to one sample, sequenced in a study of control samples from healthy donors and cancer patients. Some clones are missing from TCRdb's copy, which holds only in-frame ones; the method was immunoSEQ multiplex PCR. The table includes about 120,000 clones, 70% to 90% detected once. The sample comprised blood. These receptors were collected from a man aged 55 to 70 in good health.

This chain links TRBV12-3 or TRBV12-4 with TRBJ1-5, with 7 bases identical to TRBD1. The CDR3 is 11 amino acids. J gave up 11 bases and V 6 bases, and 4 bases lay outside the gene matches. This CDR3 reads CASSQTGTQHF. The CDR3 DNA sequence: TGTGCCAGCAGCCAGACAGGGACCCAGCATTTT.

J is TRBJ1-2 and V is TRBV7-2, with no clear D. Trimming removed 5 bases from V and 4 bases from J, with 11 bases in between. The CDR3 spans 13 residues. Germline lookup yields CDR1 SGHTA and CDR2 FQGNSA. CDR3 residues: CASSDRTPYGYTF. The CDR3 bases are TGTGCCAGCAGCGACCGGACGCCCTATGGCTACACCTTC.

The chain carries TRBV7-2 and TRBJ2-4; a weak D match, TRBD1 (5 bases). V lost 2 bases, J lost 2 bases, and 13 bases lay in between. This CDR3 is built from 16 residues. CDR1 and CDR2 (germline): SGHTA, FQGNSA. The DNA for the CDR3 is TGTGCCAGCAGCTTAAATTTCAGGGCCCCCAAAAACATTCAGTACTTC. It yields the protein CASSLNFRAPKNIQYF.

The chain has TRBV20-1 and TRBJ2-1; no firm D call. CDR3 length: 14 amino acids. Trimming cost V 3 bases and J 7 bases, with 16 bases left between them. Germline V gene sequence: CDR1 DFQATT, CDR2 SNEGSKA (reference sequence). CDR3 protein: CSASWGSSRNEQFF. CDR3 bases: TGCAGTGCTAGTTGGGGAAGTTCGAGGAATGAGCAGTTCTTC.

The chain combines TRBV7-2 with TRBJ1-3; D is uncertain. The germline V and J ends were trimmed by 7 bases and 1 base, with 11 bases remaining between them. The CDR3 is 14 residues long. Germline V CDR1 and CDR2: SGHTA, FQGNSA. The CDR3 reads CASTVDLSGNTIYF. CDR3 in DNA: TGTGCCAGCACCGTTGACCTATCTGGAAACACCATATATTTT.

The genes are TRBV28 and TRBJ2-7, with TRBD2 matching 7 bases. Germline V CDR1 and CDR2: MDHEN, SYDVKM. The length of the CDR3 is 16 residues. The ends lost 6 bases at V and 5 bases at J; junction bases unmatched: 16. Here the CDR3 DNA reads TGTGCCAGCAGCGCCGGGGGGTTCAGGGTAGGGGACGAGCAGTACTTC. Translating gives CASSAGGFRVGDEQYF.

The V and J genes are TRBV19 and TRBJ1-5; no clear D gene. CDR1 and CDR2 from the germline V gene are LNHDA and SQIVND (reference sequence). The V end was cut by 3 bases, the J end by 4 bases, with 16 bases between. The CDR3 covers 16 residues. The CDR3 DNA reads TGTGCCAGTAGTATGGGCACCGGCCGACTAAATCAGCCCCAGCATTTT. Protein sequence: CASSMGTGRLNQPQHF. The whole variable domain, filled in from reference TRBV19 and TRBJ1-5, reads DGGITQSPKYLFRKEGQNVTLSCEQNLNHDAMYWYRQDPGQGLRLIYYSQIVNDFQKGDIAEGYSVSREKKESFPLTVTSAQKNPTAFYLCASSMGTGRLNQPQHFGDGTRLSIL.

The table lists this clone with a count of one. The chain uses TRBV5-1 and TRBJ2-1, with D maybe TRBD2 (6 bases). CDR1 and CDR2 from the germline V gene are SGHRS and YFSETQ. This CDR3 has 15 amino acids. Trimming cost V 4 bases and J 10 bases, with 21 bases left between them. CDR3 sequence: CASSPAGLSMVEQFF. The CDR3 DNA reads TGCGCCAGCAGCCCGGCGGGGCTTTCAATGGTGGAGCAGTTCTTC.

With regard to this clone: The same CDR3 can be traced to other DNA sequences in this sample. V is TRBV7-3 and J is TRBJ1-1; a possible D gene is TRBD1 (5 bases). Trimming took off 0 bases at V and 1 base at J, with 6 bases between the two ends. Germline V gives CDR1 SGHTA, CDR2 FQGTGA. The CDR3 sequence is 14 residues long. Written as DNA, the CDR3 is TGTGCCAGCAGCTTAACTAGGGGGAACACTGAAGCTTTCTTT. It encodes CASSLTRGNTEAFF.

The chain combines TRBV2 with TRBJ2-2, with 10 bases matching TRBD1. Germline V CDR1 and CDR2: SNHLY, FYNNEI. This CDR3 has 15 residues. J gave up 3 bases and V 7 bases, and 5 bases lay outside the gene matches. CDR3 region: CASTRQGADTGELFF. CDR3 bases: TGTGCCAGCACGAGACAGGGGGCCGACACCGGGGAGCTGTTTTTT.

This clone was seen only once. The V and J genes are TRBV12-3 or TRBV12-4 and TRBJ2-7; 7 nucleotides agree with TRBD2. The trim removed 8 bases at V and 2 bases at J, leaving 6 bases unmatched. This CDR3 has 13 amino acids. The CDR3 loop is CASRPGGAYEQYF. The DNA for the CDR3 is TGTGCCAGCCGGCCGGGAGGTGCCTACGAGCAGTACTTC.

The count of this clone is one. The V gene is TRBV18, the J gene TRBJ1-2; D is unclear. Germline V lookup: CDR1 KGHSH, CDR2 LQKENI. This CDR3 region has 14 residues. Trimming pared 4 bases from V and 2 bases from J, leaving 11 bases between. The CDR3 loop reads CASSQQSKNYGYTF. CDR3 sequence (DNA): TGTGCCAGCTCACAACAGTCTAAAAACTATGGCTACACCTTC.

The CDR3 reads CASSLGTDPNYGYTF. As DNA, the CDR3 is TGTGCCAGCTCACTCGGGACAGATCCAAACTATGGCTACACCTTC. This rearrangement joins TRBV18 to TRBJ1-2; 7 nucleotides agree with TRBD1. The J segment lost 2 bases and the V segment lost 4 bases, leaving 7 bases of the junction unmatched. The CDR3 consists of 15 residues. CDR1 and CDR2 (germline): KGHSH, LQKENI.

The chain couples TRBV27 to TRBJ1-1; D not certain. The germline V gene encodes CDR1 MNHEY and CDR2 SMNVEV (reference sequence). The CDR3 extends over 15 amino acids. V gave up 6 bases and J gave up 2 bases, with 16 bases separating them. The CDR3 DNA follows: TGTGCCAGCAGCACCCTAAGCACACCCAACACTGAAGCTTTCTTT. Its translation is CASSTLSTPNTEAFF.

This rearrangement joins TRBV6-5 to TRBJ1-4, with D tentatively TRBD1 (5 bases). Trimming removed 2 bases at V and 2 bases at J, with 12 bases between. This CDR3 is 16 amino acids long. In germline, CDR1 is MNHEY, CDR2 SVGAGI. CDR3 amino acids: CASSYGMGPTNEKLFF. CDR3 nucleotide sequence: TGTGCCAGCAGTTACGGAATGGGGCCCACTAATGAAAAACTGTTTTTT.

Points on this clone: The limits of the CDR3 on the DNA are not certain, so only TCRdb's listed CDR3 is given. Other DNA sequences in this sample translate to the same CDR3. CDR3 protein: CASSSGLGGNQPQHF. The chain has TRBV19 and TRBJ1-5. The CDR3 is 15 residues long, ends included. Germline V gives CDR1 LNHDA, CDR2 SQIVND (reference sequence).

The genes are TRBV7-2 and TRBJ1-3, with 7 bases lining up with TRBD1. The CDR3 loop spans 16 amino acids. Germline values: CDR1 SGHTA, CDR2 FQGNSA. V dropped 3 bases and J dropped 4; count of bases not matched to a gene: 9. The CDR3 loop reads CASSLAGGIAGNTIYF. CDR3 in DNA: TGTGCCAGCAGCTTGGCAGGGGGTATAGCGGGAAACACCATATATTTT. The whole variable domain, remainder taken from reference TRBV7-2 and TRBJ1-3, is GAGVSQSPSNKVTEKGKDVELRCDPISGHTALYWYRQSLGQGLEFLIYFQGNSAPDKSGLPSDRFSAERTGGSVSTLTIQRTQQEDSAVYLCASSLAGGIAGNTIYFGEGSWLTVV.

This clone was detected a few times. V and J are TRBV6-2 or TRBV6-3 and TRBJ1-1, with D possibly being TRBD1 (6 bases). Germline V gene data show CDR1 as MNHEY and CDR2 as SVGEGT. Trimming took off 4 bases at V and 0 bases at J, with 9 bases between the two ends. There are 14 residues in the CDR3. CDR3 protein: CASSSWTVNTEAFF. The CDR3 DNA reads TGTGCCAGCAGTTCATGGACAGTGAACACTGAAGCTTTCTTT.

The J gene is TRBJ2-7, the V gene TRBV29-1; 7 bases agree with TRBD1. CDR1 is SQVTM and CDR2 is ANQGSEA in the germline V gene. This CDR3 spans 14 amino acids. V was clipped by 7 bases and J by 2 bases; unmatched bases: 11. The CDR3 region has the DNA TGCAGCGACTCATCGGGGACAGAGACCTACGAGCAGTACTTC. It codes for CSDSSGTETYEQYF.

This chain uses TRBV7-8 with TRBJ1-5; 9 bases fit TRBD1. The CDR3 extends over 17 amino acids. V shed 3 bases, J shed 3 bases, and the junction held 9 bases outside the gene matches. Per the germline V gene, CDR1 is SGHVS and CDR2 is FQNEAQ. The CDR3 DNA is TGTGCCAGCAGCTTTAAACCGGGACAGGGCCCCAATCAGCCCCAGCATTTT. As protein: CASSFKPGQGPNQPQHF.

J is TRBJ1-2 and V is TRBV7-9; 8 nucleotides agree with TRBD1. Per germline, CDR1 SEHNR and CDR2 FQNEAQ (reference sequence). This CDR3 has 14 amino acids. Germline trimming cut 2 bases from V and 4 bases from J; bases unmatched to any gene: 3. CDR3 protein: CASSLQGAGYGYTF. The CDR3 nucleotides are TGTGCCAGCAGCTTACAGGGGGCGGGCTATGGCTACACCTTC.

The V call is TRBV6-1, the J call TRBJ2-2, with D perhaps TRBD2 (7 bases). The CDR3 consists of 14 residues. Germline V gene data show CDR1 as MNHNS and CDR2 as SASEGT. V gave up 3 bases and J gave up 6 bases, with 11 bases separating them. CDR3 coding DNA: TGTGCCAGCAGTGAGGGGGGGCGCCCCGGGGAGCTGTTTTTT. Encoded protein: CASSEGGRPGELFF.

The CDR3 region has the DNA TGTGCCAGCAGTTTCCCAAGAGGCACGGACTACATAAGCACAGATACGCAGTATTTT. Translated: CASSFPRGTDYISTDTQYF. The V call is TRBV7-7, the J call TRBJ2-3; D is possibly TRBD2 (6 bases). The germline CDR1 and CDR2 sequences are SSHAT and FNYEAQ (reference sequence). V was cut by 6 bases and J by 0 bases, with 25 bases left in between. The length of the CDR3 is 19 residues.

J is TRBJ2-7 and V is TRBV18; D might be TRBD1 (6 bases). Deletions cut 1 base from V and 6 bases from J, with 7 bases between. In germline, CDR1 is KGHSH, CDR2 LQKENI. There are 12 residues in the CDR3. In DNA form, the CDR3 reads TGTGCCAGCTCACCACAGGGGGTCGAGCAGTACTTC. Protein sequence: CASSPQGVEQYF.

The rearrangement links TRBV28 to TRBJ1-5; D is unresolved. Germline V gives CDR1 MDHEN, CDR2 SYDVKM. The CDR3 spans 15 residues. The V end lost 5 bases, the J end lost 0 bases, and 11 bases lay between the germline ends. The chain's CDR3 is CASSPLMGSNQPQHF. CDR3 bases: TGTGCCAGCAGTCCCCTCATGGGTAGCAATCAGCCCCAGCATTTT.